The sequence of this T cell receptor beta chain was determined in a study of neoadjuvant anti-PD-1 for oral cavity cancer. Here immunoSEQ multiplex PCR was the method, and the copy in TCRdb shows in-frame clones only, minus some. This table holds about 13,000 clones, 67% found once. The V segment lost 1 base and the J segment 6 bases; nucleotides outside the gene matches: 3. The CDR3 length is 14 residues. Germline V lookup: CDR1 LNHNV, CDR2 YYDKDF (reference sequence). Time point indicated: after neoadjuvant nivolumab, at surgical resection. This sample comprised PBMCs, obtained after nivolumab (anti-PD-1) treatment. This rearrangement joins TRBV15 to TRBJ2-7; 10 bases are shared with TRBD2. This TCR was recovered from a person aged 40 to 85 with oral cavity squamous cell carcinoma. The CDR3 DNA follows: TGTGCCACCAGCAGAGTGGTAGCGGGGGGCGAGCAGTACTTC. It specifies CATSRVVAGGEQYF.